This TCR beta chain comes out of a study of T-cell reconstitution after alpha-beta-depleted transplantation in children. The study's findings and limits: The authors attributed T-cell counts and diversity one year after transplant mostly to newly produced T cells. Alpha-beta T cells present about two months after transplant were reported to originate from several hundred expanded graft clones. Some patients owed their high day-60 TCRbeta diversity to surviving recipient T cells and thymic progenitors.

Unique molecular identifiers tagged the TCRbeta library. TCRdb fed the PCR reads into MiXCR, producing one record per CDR3 protein. This table has around 130,000 distinct CDR3 sequences, 9.7% appearing once. V lost 4 bases, J lost 2 bases, and 3 bases lay in between. The length of the CDR3 is 11 residues. CDR1 is SGHRS, CDR2 YFSETQ, per germline. A note on this clonotype: Antigen specificity is unknown.

Material: PBMCs, mostly from graft donor cells, obtained 180 days after TCRalphabeta/CD19-depleted stem cell transplant. This receptor was identified in a girl under three years old who had a stem cell transplant for combined immunodeficiency, so the T cells may come from the graft donor. The gene calls are TRBV5-1 and TRBJ1-2, with no clear D. The CDR3 sequence: CASSGNYGYTF. In DNA, the CDR3 is TGCGCCAGCAGCGGGAACTATGGCTACACCTTC.